Listed below are T cell receptor beta chains from one sample, sequenced in a study of regulatory T cells in long-lasting Graves disease. TCRdb processed the multiplex PCR reads anew with MiXCR; each CDR3 protein has one entry. This table has a few hundred thousand distinct CDR3 sequences, around 18% appearing once. These data also featured in a second study, about T cells in Graves' hyperthyroidism and ophthalmopathy.

Sequenced here: peripheral blood mononuclear cells (PBMCs), sampled at new diagnosis, from a patient treated with antithyroid drugs. Receptors were obtained from a woman aged 30 to 39 with Graves disease. Both conserved end residues are part of each CDR3. D genes are given only for firm matches. The size entry is marked missing in some rows and otherwise reads once, few, many or a size class.

16	TRBV20-1	NA	TRBD2	TRBJ2-1	TGCAGTGCTCTAGGGTTAGCGGGGGGGCCGTACAATGAGCAGTCCTTC	CSALGLAGGPYNEQSF
15	TRBV12-3/TRBV12-4	many	NA	TRBJ1-5	TGTGCCAGCAGTTTCTTCTGGTCGGGCGGTCAGCCCCAGCATTTT	CASSFFWSGGQPQHF
15	TRBV12-3/TRBV12-4	many	NA	TRBJ1-3	TGTGCCAGCAACTACAGGGACCCCTCTGGAAACACCATATATTTT	CASNYRDPSGNTIYF
18	TRBV29-1	many	TRBD1	TRBJ1-1	TGCAGCGTTGAGGACCCTCTAACAGCAGGGGGTACGCTCACTGAAGCTTTCTTT	CSVEDPLTAGGTLTEAFF
12	TRBV10-1	few	NA	TRBJ1-5	TGCGCCAGCAGACAGGGTATTCAGCCCCAGCATTTT	CASRQGIQPQHF
14	TRBV4-1	many	NA	TRBJ1-2	TGCGCCAGCAGCCAAGATGTAGGGGTTTATGGCTACACCTTC	CASSQDVGVYGYTF
13	TRBV9	many	TRBD1	TRBJ1-5	TGTGCCAGCAGCGTAGCAGGGGGTCAGCCCCAGCATTTT	CASSVAGGQPQHF
12	TRBV5-6	few	NA	TRBJ1-5	TGTGCCAGCAGCTCCTATAACCAGCCCCAGCATTTT	CASSSYNQPQHF
15	TRBV3-1	many	TRBD2	TRBJ2-3	TGTGCCAGCAGCCAAACTAGCGGGTACGGTGATACGCAGTATTTT	CASSQTSGYGDTQYF
15	TRBV7-9	NA	NA	TRBJ2-2	TGTGCCAGCAGCTCGGGCGAGAGAAGAACCGGGGAGCTGTTTTTT	CASSSGERRTGELFF
12	TRBV3-1	many	NA	TRBJ2-7	TGTGCCAGCAGCCAGGGGGCCGGGGAGCAGTACTTC	CASSQGAGEQYF
15	TRBV5-4	many	NA	TRBJ2-3	TGTGCCAGCAGCTTCGGTTCAGGGGCTACGGATACGCAGTATTTT	CASSFGSGATDTQYF
15	TRBV3-1	many	NA	TRBJ1-2	TGTGCCAGCAGCCCCTTAGGAAGGGAAAACTATGGCTACACCTTC	CASSPLGRENYGYTF
15	TRBV19	many	NA	TRBJ1-5	TGTGCCAGTAGTATAGAAGGGTCCCCCTATCAGCCCCAGCATTTT	CASSIEGSPYQPQHF